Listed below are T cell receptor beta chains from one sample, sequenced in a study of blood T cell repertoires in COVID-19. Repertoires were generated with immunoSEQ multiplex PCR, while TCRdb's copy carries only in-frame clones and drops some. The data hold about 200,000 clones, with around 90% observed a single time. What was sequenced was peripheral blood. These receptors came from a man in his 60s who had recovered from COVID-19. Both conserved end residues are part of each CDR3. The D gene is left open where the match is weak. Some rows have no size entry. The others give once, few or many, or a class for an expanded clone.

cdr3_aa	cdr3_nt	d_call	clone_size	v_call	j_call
CASSPGVALTGNEQFF	TGTGCCAGCTCTCCAGGGGTAGCGTTAACGGGCAATGAGCAGTTCTTC	NA	NA	TRBV18	TRBJ2-1
CSVASWSPTDTQYF	TGCAGCGTCGCGTCATGGAGCCCCACAGATACGCAGTATTTT	NA	NA	TRBV29-1	TRBJ2-3
CASSQGQFGSYEQYF	TGCGCCAGCAGCCAAGGACAGTTCGGTTCCTACGAGCAGTACTTC	NA	NA	TRBV4-1	TRBJ2-7
CASRTGTGSSYNEQFF	TGCGCCAGCAGAACTGGGACAGGTAGCTCCTACAATGAGCAGTTCTTC	TRBD1	NA	TRBV5-1	TRBJ2-1
CASSTTVSYEQYF	TGCGCCAGCAGCACGACAGTTTCCTACGAGCAGTACTTC	NA	NA	TRBV5-1	TRBJ2-7
CASSQDGLAGGEQYF	TGTGCCAGCAGCCAAGATGGGCTAGCGGGAGGCGAGCAGTACTTC	TRBD2	NA	TRBV4-2	TRBJ2-7
CASSPRDTRGWSYGYTF	TGTGCCAGCAGCCCTCGGGACACGAGGGGTTGGAGCTATGGCTACACCTTC	NA	NA	TRBV6-2/TRBV6-3	TRBJ1-2
CASSPPTANYGYTF	TGTGCCAGCTCACCACCGACAGCTAACTATGGCTACACCTTC	NA	NA	TRBV18	TRBJ1-2
CASSAQGGNEKLFF	TGTGCCAGCAGCGCGCAGGGGGGTAATGAAAAACTGTTTTTT	TRBD1	NA	TRBV9	TRBJ1-4
CASSPRQGEGSYEQYF	TGTGCCAGCAGCCCCAGACAGGGGGAAGGCTCCTACGAGCAGTACTTC	TRBD1	NA	TRBV9	TRBJ2-7
CASSHSGLEEGKNTEAFF	TGTGCCAGCAGTCACTCGGGATTAGAGGAGGGGAAGAACACTGAAGCTTTCTTT	NA	NA	TRBV6-7	TRBJ1-1
CASSLQGIGEKLFF	TGCGCCAGCAGCCTACAGGGGATCGGTGAAAAACTGTTTTTT	TRBD1	few	TRBV4-1	TRBJ1-4
CASSRDRSNEKLFF	TGCGCCAGCAGCCGAGACAGATCTAATGAAAAACTGTTTTTT	NA	NA	TRBV5-1	TRBJ1-4
CASSLGTGMYNEQFF	TGTGCCAGCAGCCTCGGGACAGGGATGTACAATGAGCAGTTCTTC	TRBD1	NA	TRBV7-3	TRBJ2-1
CASSQKPRLGAGCTSDTQYF	TGTGCCAGCAGCCAAAAGCCCCGCCTGGGCGCGGGGTGCACATCAGATACGCAGTATTTT	NA	NA	TRBV3-1/TRBV3-2	TRBJ2-3
CASSEIGQGGSGANVLTF	TGTGCCAGCAGTGAAATTGGACAGGGAGGCTCTGGGGCCAACGTCCTGACTTTC	TRBD1	NA	TRBV6-1	TRBJ2-6
CASRGGGGYGYTF	TGTGCCAGCAGGGGCGGGGGAGGCTATGGCTACACCTTC	NA	NA	TRBV7-2	TRBJ1-2
CASSLTPGRGASYNEQFF	TGTGCCAGCAGTTTAACCCCGGGCCGCGGGGCCTCCTACAATGAGCAGTTCTTC	NA	NA	TRBV28	TRBJ2-1
CSASQGLAENEQFF	TGCAGTGCTAGTCAGGGACTAGCGGAAAATGAGCAGTTCTTC	TRBD2	few	TRBV20-1	TRBJ2-1
CASSIRDRGTDTQYF	TGTGCCAGTAGTATTCGGGACAGGGGCACAGATACGCAGTATTTT	TRBD1	NA	TRBV19	TRBJ2-3
CASSVTRGVRLTEAFF	TGTGCCAGTAGTGTCACCAGGGGAGTGAGGTTGACTGAAGCTTTCTTT	NA	NA	TRBV19	TRBJ1-1
CASSRGLAGPPSETQYF	TGTGCCAGCAGCCGGGGACTAGCGGGGCCTCCGTCAGAGACCCAGTACTTC	TRBD2	NA	TRBV7-6	TRBJ2-5
CASSPVGVPVQKLFF	TGTGCCAGCTCACCTGTCGGGGTCCCGGTCCAAAAACTGTTTTTT	NA	NA	TRBV18	TRBJ1-4